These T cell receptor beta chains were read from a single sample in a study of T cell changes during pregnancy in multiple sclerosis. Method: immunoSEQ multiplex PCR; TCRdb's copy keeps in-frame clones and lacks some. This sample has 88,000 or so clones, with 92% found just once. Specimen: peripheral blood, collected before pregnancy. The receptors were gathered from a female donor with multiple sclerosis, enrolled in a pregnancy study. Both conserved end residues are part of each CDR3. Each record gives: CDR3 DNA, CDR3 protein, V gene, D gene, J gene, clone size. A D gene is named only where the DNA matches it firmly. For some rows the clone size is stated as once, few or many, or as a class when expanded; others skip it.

TGTGCCACCTCCCTCAGGTCCACAGATACGCAGTATTTT | CATSLRSTDTQYF | TRBV19 | . | TRBJ2-3 | .
TGTGCCAGCAGCTTGCGAACACCTCAAGAGACCCAGTACTTC | CASSLRTPQETQYF | TRBV5-4 | . | TRBJ2-5 | few
TGTGCCAGCAGCTCGAGCTCCTACGAGCAGTACTTC | CASSSSSYEQYF | TRBV7-9 | . | TRBJ2-7 | .
TGTGCCAGCAGCTTATATGAGAGGACAGGGGGCGGCGAGCAGTACTTC | CASSLYERTGGGEQYF | TRBV7-2 | TRBD1 | TRBJ2-7 | .
TGTGCCAGCAGTTCCCGGAGGAAAGAGACGAACACCGGGGAGCTGTTTTTT | CASSSRRKETNTGELFF | TRBV7-9 | . | TRBJ2-2 | .
TGTGCCACCACGAGTTATAGCAATCAGCCCCAGCATTTT | CATTSYSNQPQHF | TRBV10-3 | . | TRBJ1-5 | .
TGCAGCGGCACCGAAGCAAATGAGCAGTTCTTC | CSGTEANEQFF | TRBV29-1 | . | TRBJ2-1 | .
TGTGCCAGCAGCCGACAGGGTGGCTCCTACGAGCAGTACTTC | CASSRQGGSYEQYF | TRBV7-9 | TRBD1 | TRBJ2-7 | .
TGTGCCAGCAGTAATAGCGGGAGGGAACAAGAGACCCAGTACTTC | CASSNSGREQETQYF | TRBV2 | TRBD2 | TRBJ2-5 | .
TGTGCCAGCAGCCCGGACAGGAGATACTACGAGCAGTACTTC | CASSPDRRYYEQYF | TRBV28 | TRBD1 | TRBJ2-7 | .
TGCGCCAGCAGCTTTAGGGTAGGATCAGGGGTTGGACGAGATACGCAGTATTTT | CASSFRVGSGVGRDTQYF | TRBV5-1 | . | TRBJ2-3 | .
TGTGCCAGCAGTTTATCTCAGACTGAAGCTTTCTTT | CASSLSQTEAFF | TRBV28 | . | TRBJ1-1 | .
TGTGCCAGCAGTCCTGCAGGGTCTTCGCGTGGGTACGGCAATCAGCCCCAGCATTTT | CASSPAGSSRGYGNQPQHF | TRBV28 | . | TRBJ1-5 | .
TGTGCCAGTAACATCATCGGGGGAAACAATGAGCAGTTCTTC | CASNIIGGNNEQFF | TRBV19 | . | TRBJ2-1 | many
TGTGCCAGCAGTTACGGCAGGATTATATCCTACAATGAGCAGTTCTTC | CASSYGRIISYNEQFF | TRBV6-5 | . | TRBJ2-1 | .
TGTGCCAGCAGCTTGGAAGCGGTCACAGATACGCAGTATTTT | CASSLEAVTDTQYF | TRBV5-4 | . | TRBJ2-3 | .
TGTGCCAGCAGCTGGACAGGGGTCAATGAGCAGTTCTTC | CASSWTGVNEQFF | TRBV7-6 | TRBD1 | TRBJ2-1 | .
TGTGCCAGCAGTCTACTAGCGGGACGCAATGAGCAGTTCTTC | CASSLLAGRNEQFF | TRBV2 | TRBD2 | TRBJ2-1 | .
TGCGCCAGCAGCCAAGATTTACCTAGCGGGTGGTACAATGAGCAGTTCTTC | CASSQDLPSGWYNEQFF | TRBV4-3 | TRBD2 | TRBJ2-1 | .
TGTGCCAGCAGCCAGGGAGGTCGGATCACTGAAGCTTTCTTT | CASSQGGRITEAFF | TRBV7-2 | . | TRBJ1-1 | .
TGCGCCAGCGTCAGGACTAGCAGCGATTACAATGAGCAGTTCTTC | CASVRTSSDYNEQFF | TRBV5-1 | TRBD2 | TRBJ2-1 | .
TGTGCCACCAGCAAAGTACAGGTCACTGAAGCTTTCTTT | CATSKVQVTEAFF | TRBV15 | . | TRBJ1-1 | .
TGCAGCGGAGGGGGAGAGACCCAGTACTTC | CSGGGETQYF | TRBV29-1 | . | TRBJ2-5 | .
TGTGCCAGCAGCCCCAGCGACAGCTACAATGAGCAGTTCTTC | CASSPSDSYNEQFF | TRBV9 | . | TRBJ2-1 | .
TGTGCCAGCAGCTTAGCTACAGGGGAGAGAGAGACCCAGTACTTC | CASSLATGERETQYF | TRBV7-9 | TRBD1 | TRBJ2-5 | .
TGCAGTGCCGCAGGGGGGCGGCAGTATTTT | CSAAGGRQYF | TRBV20-1 | . | TRBJ2-3 | .
TGTGCCAGCAGCCCGACAGCTACCTTATCCTACAATGAGCAGTTCTTC | CASSPTATLSYNEQFF | TRBV5-5 | . | TRBJ2-1 | .
TGTGCCAGCAGCCTCCAGGTCTACGATGTCGGTGGGGGCTTGACTTTCTTT | CASSLQVYDVGGGLTFF | TRBV11-2 | . | TRBJ1-1 | .
TGTGCCAGCAGTCCGGGACTAGCGGGAGAGCTTGAGCAGTTCTTC | CASSPGLAGELEQFF | TRBV6-6 | TRBD2 | TRBJ2-1 | .
TGTGCCAGCAGCTTTAGACGTCAGGGTCTAAACTATGGCTACACCTTC | CASSFRRQGLNYGYTF | TRBV5-4 | . | TRBJ1-2 | .
TGTGCTAGTGCCTCCTCCTACAATGAGCAGTTCTTC | CASASSYNEQFF | TRBV12-5 | . | TRBJ2-1 | .
TGTGCCAGCCAGACAGGGCCTACTCGACGAAGCAATCAGCCCCAGCATTTT | CASQTGPTRRSNQPQHF | TRBV2 | TRBD1 | TRBJ1-5 | .
TGCAGCCAGGGCCAAGAGACCCAGTACTTC | CSQGQETQYF | TRBV20-1 | . | TRBJ2-5 | .
TGTGCCAGCACCCCACTGGGGGCTGGGGAGCTGTTTTTT | CASTPLGAGELFF | TRBV6-5 | . | TRBJ2-2 | .
TGTGCCAGTAGTAAACGTTTGGCGGTGTCTTCCTACGAGCAGTACTTC | CASSKRLAVSSYEQYF | TRBV19 | . | TRBJ2-7 | .
TGCAGCGTCCGGACTAGCGGGAGACACAACACCGGGGAGCTGTTTTTT | CSVRTSGRHNTGELFF | TRBV29-1 | TRBD2 | TRBJ2-2 | few
TGTGCCAGCAGCTACCCAGCGGGAGGGGGTCACGAGCAGTACTTC | CASSYPAGGGHEQYF | TRBV7-2 | TRBD2 | TRBJ2-7 | .
TGCGCCAGCAGTAGTGGTGATCAGGGCCTAAAATCACCCCTCCACTTT | CASSSGDQGLKSPLHF | TRBV5-1 | . | TRBJ1-6 | .
TGTGCCAGTAGGACAGGGGGCTTGACTGAAGCTTTCTTT | CASRTGGLTEAFF | TRBV19 | TRBD1 | TRBJ1-1 | .
TGTGCCAGCAGCTTAGGAACTAGCGATTTCGATGAGCAGTTCTTC | CASSLGTSDFDEQFF | TRBV7-9 | TRBD2 | TRBJ2-1 | .
TGTGCCAGCAGCTACACTGCGGGAACCGGGGAGCTGTTTTTT | CASSYTAGTGELFF | TRBV27 | . | TRBJ2-2 | .
TGTGCCTGGCGCGGGGGGATCTACGAGCAGTACTTC | CAWRGGIYEQYF | TRBV30 | TRBD2 | TRBJ2-7 | once
TGTGCCAGCAGCGTGAGGACAGGGAATGCCTACGAGCAGTACTTC | CASSVRTGNAYEQYF | TRBV7-2 | TRBD1 | TRBJ2-7 | .
TGTGCCAGCGCTTCGCGGCCGGGCTCCTACGAGCAGTACTTC | CASASRPGSYEQYF | TRBV11-1 | . | TRBJ2-7 | .
TGTGCCAGTATGGCGGGAGTAGGTACAGATACGCAGTATTTT | CASMAGVGTDTQYF | TRBV19 | TRBD2 | TRBJ2-3 | .
TGTGCCAGTAGTATTTTCAACGGGGAGCTGTTTTTT | CASSIFNGELFF | TRBV19 | . | TRBJ2-2 | .
TGTGCCAGCAGTCAGGGGATCCTTAGCTCCTACGAGCAGTACTTC | CASSQGILSSYEQYF | TRBV27 | . | TRBJ2-7 | once
TGCGCCAGCAGCTTAGGACAGGCGATAGCCAAAAACATTCAGTACTTC | CASSLGQAIAKNIQYF | TRBV5-1 | TRBD1 | TRBJ2-4 | .
TGTGCCAGCAGTCCACGACAGGTGGTTCAGCCCCAGCATTTT | CASSPRQVVQPQHF | TRBV28 | . | TRBJ1-5 | .
TGTGCCAGCAGCTTGCAGGGGGGCACTGAAGCTTTCTTT | CASSLQGGTEAFF | TRBV5-4 | TRBD1 | TRBJ1-1 | .